These T cell receptor beta chains were read from a single sample in a study of technical replicates of blood from a few donors. This table comes from immunoSEQ multiplex PCR, and its TCRdb copy is limited to in-frame clones, with some not included. The table records under 90,000 clones, 90% to 97% of them present only once. Sequences were obtained from T cells isolated from PBMCs. Receptor source: a human donor in good health. Both conserved end residues are part of each CDR3. Each record gives: D gene, J gene, V gene, CDR3 protein. The D gene is left open where the match is weak.

. | TRBJ1-5 | TRBV11-1 | CASSVGGDQPQHF
TRBD2 | TRBJ2-2 | TRBV9 | CASSRTSGNTGELFF
TRBD2 | TRBJ2-5 | TRBV28 | CASSFGGVETQYF
TRBD2 | TRBJ2-7 | TRBV7-9 | CASSLELAGGEQYF
. | TRBJ1-5 | TRBV7-9 | CASSLAQGGNQPQHF
TRBD2 | TRBJ2-3 | TRBV28 | CASSPIAGPSADTQYF
TRBD1 | TRBJ2-3 | TRBV7-9 | CASSSSGTGFTQYF
. | TRBJ1-2 | TRBV5-6 | CASSLGAEPPRF
. | TRBJ1-5 | TRBV28 | CASRVYSNQPQHF
TRBD2 | TRBJ2-7 | TRBV7-9 | CASSHGTSGGFISYEQYF
TRBD2 | TRBJ2-7 | TRBV28 | CATTEGGSGYEQYF
. | TRBJ1-4 | TRBV9 | CASSSGQLNEKLFF
TRBD1 | TRBJ2-7 | TRBV11-3 | CASSPSGTAYEQYF
TRBD2 | TRBJ2-1 | TRBV7-9 | CASRLTGTSPNEQFF
. | TRBJ2-3 | TRBV7-8 | CASSLASGGPGVGDTQYF
. | TRBJ2-7 | TRBV27 | CASSPTGGAYEQYF
. | TRBJ2-2 | TRBV2 | CASRGQNTGELFF
. | TRBJ1-5 | TRBV6-5 | CASSYAITNQPQHF
TRBD2 | TRBJ2-7 | TRBV7-9 | CASSLTSGVYEQYF
. | TRBJ2-7 | TRBV2 | CASSGYPKGREQYF
TRBD1 | TRBJ2-7 | TRBV10-3 | CAITRDRADEQYF
TRBD1 | TRBJ2-2 | TRBV10-2 | CASSEPGQGYTGELFF
TRBD1 | TRBJ1-6 | TRBV6-5 | CASRDRGGSPLHF
. | TRBJ1-1 | TRBV27 | CASRISTQTEAFF
. | TRBJ2-5 | TRBV7-3 | CASSLLGAEQETQYF
TRBD2 | TRBJ2-7 | TRBV5-6 | CATHAVASGTYEQYF
. | TRBJ2-3 | TRBV1 | CTQSDGGPFGTQYF
TRBD2 | TRBJ2-1 | TRBV20-1 | CSALGGDEQFF
TRBD2 | TRBJ2-7 | TRBV4-1 | CASSHHSSAGDYEQYF
TRBD1 | TRBJ2-7 | TRBV11-2 | CASSLDGTGYYEQYF
. | TRBJ2-7 | TRBV14 | CASSQEVGGSYEQYF
TRBD2 | TRBJ2-1 | TRBV9 | CASSVHPGLAGVNEQFF
TRBD1 | TRBJ1-3 | TRBV5-1 | CASSSGQGALGNTIYF
TRBD2 | TRBJ2-3 | TRBV11-3 | CASSRTSGGPDTQYF
. | TRBJ1-2 | TRBV25-1 | CASSQTGVGYGYTF
TRBD1 | TRBJ1-1 | TRBV9 | CASSVLGGRGTEAFF
. | TRBJ2-3 | TRBV5-6 | CASSLEERSYTDTQYF
TRBD2 | TRBJ2-7 | TRBV4-2 | CASSPRTSGGSYEQYF
. | TRBJ1-2 | TRBV6-1 | CASSFDRASNYGYTF
. | TRBJ1-5 | TRBV2 | CASTNSNQPQHF
. | TRBJ2-5 | TRBV28 | CASSLGGGTSETQYF
. | TRBJ1-3 | TRBV9 | CASSVGDSSGNTIYF
TRBD2 | TRBJ2-1 | TRBV18 | CASSPSAGGPGEQFF
. | TRBJ2-7 | TRBV4-1 | CASSHAGSPFGEQYF
TRBD1 | TRBJ2-1 | TRBV19 | CASSPGQGGLEQFF
TRBD1 | TRBJ2-1 | TRBV28 | CASSSTGTGYNEQFF